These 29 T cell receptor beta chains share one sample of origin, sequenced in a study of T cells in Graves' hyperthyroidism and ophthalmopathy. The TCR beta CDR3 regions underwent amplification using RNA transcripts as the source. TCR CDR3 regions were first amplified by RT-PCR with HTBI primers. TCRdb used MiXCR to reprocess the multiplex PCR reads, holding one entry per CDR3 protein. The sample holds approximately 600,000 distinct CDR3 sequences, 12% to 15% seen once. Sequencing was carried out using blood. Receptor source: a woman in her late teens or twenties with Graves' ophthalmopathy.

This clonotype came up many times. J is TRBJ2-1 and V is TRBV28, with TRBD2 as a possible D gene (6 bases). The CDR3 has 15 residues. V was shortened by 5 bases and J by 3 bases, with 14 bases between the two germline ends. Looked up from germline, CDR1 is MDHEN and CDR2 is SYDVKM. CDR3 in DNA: TGTGCCAGCAGTACGATGGTGGGACTCTACAATGAGCAGTTCTTC. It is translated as CASSTMVGLYNEQFF.

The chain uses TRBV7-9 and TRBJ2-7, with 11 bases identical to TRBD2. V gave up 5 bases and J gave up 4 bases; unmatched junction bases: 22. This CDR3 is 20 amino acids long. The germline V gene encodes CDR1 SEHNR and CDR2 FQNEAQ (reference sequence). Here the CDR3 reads CASSLPPLSGRASGTYEQYF. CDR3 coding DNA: TGTGCCAGCAGCCTACCCCCTCTTAGCGGGAGGGCCAGCGGGACATACGAGCAGTACTTC.

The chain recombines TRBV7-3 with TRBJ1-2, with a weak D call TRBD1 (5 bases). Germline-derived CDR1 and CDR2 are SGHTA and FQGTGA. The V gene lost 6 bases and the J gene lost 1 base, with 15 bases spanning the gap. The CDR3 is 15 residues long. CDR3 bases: TGTGCCAGCAGTTCAGGACACCTTAATAACTATGGCTACACCTTC. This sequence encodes CASSSGHLNNYGYTF. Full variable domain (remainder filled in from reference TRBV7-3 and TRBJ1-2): GAGVSQTPSNKVTEKGKYVELRCDPISGHTALYWYRQSLGQGPEFLIYFQGTGAADDSGLPNDRFFAVRPEGSVSTLKIQRTERGDSAVYLCASSSGHLNNYGYTFGSGTRLTVV.

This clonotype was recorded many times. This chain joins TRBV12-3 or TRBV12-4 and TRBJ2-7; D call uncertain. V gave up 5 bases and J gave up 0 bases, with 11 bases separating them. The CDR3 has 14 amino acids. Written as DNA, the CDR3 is TGTGCCAGCAGTCCGTTTCGAAGCTCCTACGAGCAGTACTTC. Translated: CASSPFRSSYEQYF.

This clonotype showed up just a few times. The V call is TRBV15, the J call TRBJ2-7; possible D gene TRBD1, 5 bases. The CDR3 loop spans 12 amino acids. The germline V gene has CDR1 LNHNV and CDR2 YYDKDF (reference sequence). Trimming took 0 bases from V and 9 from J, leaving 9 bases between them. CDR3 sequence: CATSRDRERQYF. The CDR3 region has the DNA TGTGCCACCAGCAGAGACAGGGAACGGCAGTACTTC. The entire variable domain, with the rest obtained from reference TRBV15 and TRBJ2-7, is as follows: DAMVIQNPRYQVTQFGKPVTLSCSQTLNHNVMYWYQQKSSQAPKLLFHYYDKDFNNEADTPDNFQSRRPNTSFCFLDIRSPGLGDTAMYLCATSRDRERQYFGPGTRLTVT.

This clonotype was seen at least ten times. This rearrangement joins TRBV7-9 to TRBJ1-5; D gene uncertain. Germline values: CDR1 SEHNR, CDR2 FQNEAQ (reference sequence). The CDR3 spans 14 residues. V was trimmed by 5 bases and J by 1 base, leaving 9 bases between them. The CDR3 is CASSPTTSNQPQHF. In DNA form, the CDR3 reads TGTGCCAGCAGCCCGACAACGAGCAATCAGCCCCAGCATTTT.

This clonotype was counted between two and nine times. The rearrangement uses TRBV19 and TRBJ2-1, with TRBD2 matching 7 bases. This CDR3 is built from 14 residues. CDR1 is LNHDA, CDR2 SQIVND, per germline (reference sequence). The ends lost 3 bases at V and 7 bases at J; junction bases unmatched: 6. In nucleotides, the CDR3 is TGTGCCAGTAGTATGGCAATAGCGGGTAATGAGCAGTTCTTC. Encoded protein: CASSMAIAGNEQFF.

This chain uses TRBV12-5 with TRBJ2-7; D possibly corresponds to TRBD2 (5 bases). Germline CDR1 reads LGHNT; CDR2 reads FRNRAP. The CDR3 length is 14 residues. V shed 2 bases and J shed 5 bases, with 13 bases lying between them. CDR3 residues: CASGLTRTSDEQYF. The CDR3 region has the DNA TGTGCTAGTGGTTTGACGCGTACTAGTGACGAGCAGTACTTC.

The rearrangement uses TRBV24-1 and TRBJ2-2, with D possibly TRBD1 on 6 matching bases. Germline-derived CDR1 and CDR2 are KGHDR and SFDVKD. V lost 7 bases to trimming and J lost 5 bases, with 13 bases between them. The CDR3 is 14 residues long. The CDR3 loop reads CATRDTGKTGELFF. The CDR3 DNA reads TGTGCCACCAGAGATACAGGGAAGACCGGGGAGCTGTTTTTT.

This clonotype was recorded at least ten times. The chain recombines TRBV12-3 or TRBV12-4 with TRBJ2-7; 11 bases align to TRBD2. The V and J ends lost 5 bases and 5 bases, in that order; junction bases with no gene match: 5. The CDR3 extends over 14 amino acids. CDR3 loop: CASSQLAGVHEQYF. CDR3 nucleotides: TGTGCCAGCAGTCAACTAGCGGGAGTGCACGAGCAGTACTTC.

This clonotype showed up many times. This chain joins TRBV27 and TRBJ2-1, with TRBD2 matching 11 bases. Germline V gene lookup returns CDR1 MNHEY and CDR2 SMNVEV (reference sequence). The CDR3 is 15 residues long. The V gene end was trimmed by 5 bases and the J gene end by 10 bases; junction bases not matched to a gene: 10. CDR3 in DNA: TGTGCCAGCAGTCTCGGGACTAGCGGCCGAGGCGAGCAGTTCTTC. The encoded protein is CASSLGTSGRGEQFF.

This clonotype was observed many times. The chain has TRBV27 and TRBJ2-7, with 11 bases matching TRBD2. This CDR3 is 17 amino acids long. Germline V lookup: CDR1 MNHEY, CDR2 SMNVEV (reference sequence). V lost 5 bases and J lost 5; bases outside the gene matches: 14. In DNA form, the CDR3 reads TGTGCCAGCAGTCCGTACCTCACTAGCGGGAGTGTCCACGAGCAGTACTTC. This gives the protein CASSPYLTSGSVHEQYF.

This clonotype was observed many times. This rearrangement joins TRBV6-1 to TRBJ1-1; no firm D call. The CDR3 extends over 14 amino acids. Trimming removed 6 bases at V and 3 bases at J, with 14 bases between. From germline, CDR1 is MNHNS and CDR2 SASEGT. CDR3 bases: TGTGCCAGCAGATCGGAGAGTTGGGACACTGAAGCTTTCTTT. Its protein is CASRSESWDTEAFF.

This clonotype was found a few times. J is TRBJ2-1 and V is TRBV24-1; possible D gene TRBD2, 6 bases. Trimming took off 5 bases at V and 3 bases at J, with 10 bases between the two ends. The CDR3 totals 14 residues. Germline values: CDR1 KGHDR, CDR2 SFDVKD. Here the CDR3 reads CATSGIADYNEQFF. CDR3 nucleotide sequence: TGTGCCACCAGTGGAATAGCGGACTACAATGAGCAGTTCTTC.

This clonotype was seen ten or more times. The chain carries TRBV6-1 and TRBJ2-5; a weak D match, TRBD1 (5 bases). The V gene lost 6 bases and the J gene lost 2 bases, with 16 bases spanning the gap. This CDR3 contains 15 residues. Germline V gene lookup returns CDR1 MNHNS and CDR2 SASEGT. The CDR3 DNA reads TGTGCCAGCAGGACAAGCAGGGTCCTACAAGAGACCCAGTACTTC. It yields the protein CASRTSRVLQETQYF.

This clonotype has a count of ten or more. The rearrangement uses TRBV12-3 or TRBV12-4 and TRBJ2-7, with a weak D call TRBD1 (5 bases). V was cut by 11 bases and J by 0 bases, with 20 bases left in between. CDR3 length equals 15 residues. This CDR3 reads CASTASVGHSYEQYF. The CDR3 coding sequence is TGTGCCTCCACAGCTTCCGTCGGACACTCCTACGAGCAGTACTTC.

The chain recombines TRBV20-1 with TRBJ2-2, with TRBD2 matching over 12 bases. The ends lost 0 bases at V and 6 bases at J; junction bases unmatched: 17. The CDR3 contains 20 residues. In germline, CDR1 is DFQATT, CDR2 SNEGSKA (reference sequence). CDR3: CSARDSLAGGPSSSAGELFF. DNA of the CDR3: TGCAGTGCTAGAGACTCCCTAGCGGGAGGGCCCTCTAGCAGCGCCGGGGAGCTGTTTTTT.

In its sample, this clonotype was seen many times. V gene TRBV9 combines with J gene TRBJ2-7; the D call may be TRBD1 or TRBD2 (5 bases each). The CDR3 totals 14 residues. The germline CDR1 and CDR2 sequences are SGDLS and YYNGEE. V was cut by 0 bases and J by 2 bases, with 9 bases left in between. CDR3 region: CASSVGGIPYEQYF. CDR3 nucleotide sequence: TGTGCCAGCAGCGTAGGGGGGATCCCCTACGAGCAGTACTTC.

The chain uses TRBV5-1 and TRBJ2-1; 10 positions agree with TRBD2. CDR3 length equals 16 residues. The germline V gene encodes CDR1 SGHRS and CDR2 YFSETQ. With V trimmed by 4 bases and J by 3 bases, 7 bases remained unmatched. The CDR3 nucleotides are TGCGCCAGCAGCATTCCTAGCGGGAGTTTCTACAATGAGCAGTTCTTC. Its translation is CASSIPSGSFYNEQFF.

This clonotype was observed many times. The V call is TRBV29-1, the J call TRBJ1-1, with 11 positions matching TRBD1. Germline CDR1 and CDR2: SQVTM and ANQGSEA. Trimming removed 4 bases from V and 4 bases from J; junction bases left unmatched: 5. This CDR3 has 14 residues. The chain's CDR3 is CSVAAGTGGTEAFF. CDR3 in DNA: TGCAGCGTTGCTGCCGGGACAGGGGGCACTGAAGCTTTCTTT.

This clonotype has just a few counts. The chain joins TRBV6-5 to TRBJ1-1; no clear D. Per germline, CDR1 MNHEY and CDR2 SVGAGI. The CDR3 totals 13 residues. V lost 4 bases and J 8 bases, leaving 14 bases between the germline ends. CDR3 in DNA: TGTGCCAGCAGTTCCTCTATAGGAGGCGAAGCTTTCTTT. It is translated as CASSSSIGGEAFF.

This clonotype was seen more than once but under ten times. The CDR3 DNA reads as TGTGCCAGCAGTGGGGCAGGGATCGATCAGCCCCAGCATTTT. This translates into CASSGAGIDQPQHF. V is TRBV6-1 and J is TRBJ1-5, with a tentative D call TRBD1 (5 bases). With 4 bases removed from V and 5 bases from J, the gap between germline ends came to 12 bases. Germline CDR1 is MNHNS and CDR2 is SASEGT. The CDR3 loop spans 14 amino acids.

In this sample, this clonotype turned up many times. The CDR3 DNA is TGTGCCAGCAGTTCCCGGGACAGGGGAAGAAACACCATATATTTT. This gives the protein CASSSRDRGRNTIYF. J is TRBJ1-3 and V is TRBV12-3 or TRBV12-4, with 10 positions matching TRBD1. CDR3 length equals 15 residues. Trimming removed 4 bases from V and 5 bases from J; junction bases left unmatched: 5.

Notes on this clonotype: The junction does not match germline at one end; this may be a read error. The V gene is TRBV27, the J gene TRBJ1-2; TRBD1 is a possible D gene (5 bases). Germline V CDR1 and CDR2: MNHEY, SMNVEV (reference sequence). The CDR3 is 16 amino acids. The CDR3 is CASSLARGRSNYGDTF. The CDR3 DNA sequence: TGTGCCAGCAGTTTGGCCCGGGGACGGAGTAACTATGGCGACACCTTC.

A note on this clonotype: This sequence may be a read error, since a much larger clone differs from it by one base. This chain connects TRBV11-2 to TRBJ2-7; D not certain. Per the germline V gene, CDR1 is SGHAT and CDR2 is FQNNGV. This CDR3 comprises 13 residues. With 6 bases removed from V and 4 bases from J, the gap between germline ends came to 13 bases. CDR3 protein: CASSRNNWYEQYF. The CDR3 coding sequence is TGTGCCAGCAGTCGCAACAACTGGTACGAGCAGTACTTC.

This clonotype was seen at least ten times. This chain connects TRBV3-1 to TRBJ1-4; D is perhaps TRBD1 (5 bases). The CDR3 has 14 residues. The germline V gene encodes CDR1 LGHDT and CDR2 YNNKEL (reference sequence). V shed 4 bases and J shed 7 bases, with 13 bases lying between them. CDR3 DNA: TGTGCCAGCAGCCCCGACCAGAGGGGTGAAAAACTGTTTTTT. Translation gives CASSPDQRGEKLFF.

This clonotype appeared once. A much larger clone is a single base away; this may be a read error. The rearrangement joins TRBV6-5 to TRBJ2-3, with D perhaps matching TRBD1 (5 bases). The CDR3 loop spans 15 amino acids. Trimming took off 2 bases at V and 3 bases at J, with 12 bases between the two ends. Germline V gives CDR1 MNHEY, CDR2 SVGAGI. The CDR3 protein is CASSYDQGPTDTQYF. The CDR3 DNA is TGTGCCAGCAGTTACGATCAGGGCCCAACAGATACGCAGTATTTT.

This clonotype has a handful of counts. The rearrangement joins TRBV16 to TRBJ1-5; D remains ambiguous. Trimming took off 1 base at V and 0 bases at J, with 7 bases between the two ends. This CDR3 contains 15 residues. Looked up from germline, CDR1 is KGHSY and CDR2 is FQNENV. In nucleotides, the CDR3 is TGTGCCAGCAGCCAATGGTCGTATAGCAATCAGCCCCAGCATTTT. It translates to CASSQWSYSNQPQHF.

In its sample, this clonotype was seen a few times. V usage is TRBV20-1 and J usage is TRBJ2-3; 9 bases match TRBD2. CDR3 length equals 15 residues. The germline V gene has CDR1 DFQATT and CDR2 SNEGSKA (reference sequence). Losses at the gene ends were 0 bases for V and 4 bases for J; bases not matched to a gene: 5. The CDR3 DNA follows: TGCAGTGCTAGAGATCCTAGCGGGGTTGCAGATACGCAGTATTTT. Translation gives CSARDPSGVADTQYF.